This T cell receptor (beta chain) was recorded in a study of cytomegalovirus exposure and HLA in healthy donors (dated by TCRdb to 2016 to 2017). In the study overall: An earlier analysis of 587 of the donors reported roughly 300 Gb of sequence data and around 120 million unique TCR beta sequences obtained from about 200 million T cells. An early release covering roughly 640 HLA-typed donors comprised approximately 290 gigabases of sequencing data and tens of millions of unique TCR sequences. The genetic ancestry cluster associated with self-reported Caucasian donors included about four fifths of the roughly 380 genotyped donors. The study aimed to test whether cataloging public T cell receptors could reveal signatures of past pathogen exposure. The T cell repertoires of under 700 subjects were profiled by immunosequencing and related to cytomegalovirus serostatus. A separate validation cohort of 100 to 150 different subjects was used in addition to the 666-subject first cohort. To predict cytomegalovirus infection status, the study combined high-throughput TCR immunosequencing, statistical association of individual TCRs with disease status, and machine learning. A later analysis re-analyzed previously published TCR beta repertoires from several hundred donors and added high-resolution HLA genotyping to study TCR occurrence patterns. Rather than using new phenotypic data, the later analysis identified candidate immune exposures from TCR beta sequences and from how often those sequences occurred across donors. An earlier analysis of around 580 of the donors used high-throughput TCR beta sequencing to judge whether each TCR beta V gene segment behaved as functional or pseudogenic. Donor age, sex, ethnicity and CMV serostatus were compiled alongside the repertoire data. Genome-wide SNP genotypes for about 60% of the 666 donors were used in a later genetic analysis, which treated that subset as a discovery cohort. Every repertoire in the discovery cohort had been generated on one and the same sequencing platform. HLA typing covered class I and class II loci at four-digit resolution. Typing coverage varied by locus: roughly 629-640 donors for A, B, C, DRB1 and DQB1; 522 for DQA1; over 600 for DPA1; roughly 470 for DPB1. Because of strong linkage in the cohort, 5 or 6 DR-DQ haplotypes were treated as single units for association and clustering. Among some 400 genotyped donors of the cohort, an average of around 240,000 unique TCR beta nucleotide sequences were sequenced per donor, about a sixth of them non-productive. What the authors observed across the whole study: In a later analysis, HLA-associated TCR beta chains showed more clonal expansion and lower generation probabilities than non-associated chains that were equally common. While some public TCRs were present in many individuals, most TCR sequences turned up only very rarely across donors. An association between a missense DCLRE1C variant and V-gene and J-gene trimming of TCR beta chains was found in a later genetic analysis and replicated in an independent cohort. The earlier analysis of fewer than 750 of the donors excluded around 17 rarely observed V segments, including chromosome 9 orphons, because counts were too low. According to a later analysis, TCR association rates differed among HLA loci, with DRB1 alleles showing the most associated TCRs and HLA-C alleles showing the fewest. In a later analysis, most CMV-associated TCR beta chains were found to appear HLA-restricted, with HLA associations seemingly driven largely by CMV exposure. A cluster of highly shared sequence variants was judged likely to be a technical artifact of the sequencing pipeline. The study gave a list of 150 to 200 TCR beta chains associated with cytomegalovirus. Three of the identified cytomegalovirus-associated TCR beta chains were confirmed in vitro to be specific for cytomegalovirus antigens. At a false discovery rate of 0.05, a later analysis linked about 17,000 TCR beta sequences to specific HLA alleles. Immune exposure information for the cohort was limited to CMV serostatus. A further reported finding was that TCR beta sequences accurately predicted the HLA-A and HLA-B alleles for most subjects in the first cohort. Only TCR beta chains were sequenced in this cohort, and the absence of alpha or paired-chain data limited detectable features. Broadly in line with IMGT annotations, most TCR beta V segments showed up in productive rearrangements about 87% or about 30% of the time in an earlier analysis of approximately 600 of the donors. Correlated functional status among segregating V segments might be attributable to linkage disequilibrium, but an unknown experimental factor could not be ruled out. In both the original and validation cohorts, the classifier was reported to diagnose cytomegalovirus status with high specificity and sensitivity. A later analysis reported that several top co-occurrence clusters appeared linked to parvovirus B19, influenza, CMV and Epstein-Barr virus. When HLA alleles, especially DR and DQ, strongly co-occurred, attributing TCR associations to individual alleles was difficult. According to the authors, the approach could potentially be generalized to other disease states and immunological phenotypes. Roughly uniform sequencing depth across donors was assumed in presence/absence analyses, although this assumption may not hold. The 87-base-pair reads could not distinguish some IMGT-functional V segments, including TRBV6-2 and TRBV6-3, so those segments were excluded. Because some donors lacked HLA typing at each locus, the association tests relied only on the typed subset. According to a later genetic analysis, donors in an Asian-associated ancestry cluster had fewer N-insertions in productive TCRs than the roughly 700-donor mean.

The cohort consisted of more than 650 healthy bone marrow donors. At the time of sampling, all cohort members were nominally healthy, though unrecorded immune exposures were likely present. The donor was CMV seronegative and was included in the group of about 400 seronegative cohort members. Every donor gave a peripheral blood sample, and the peripheral blood mononuclear cells from that sample were used for TCR beta sequencing. The Qiagen DNeasy Blood Extraction Kit was used to extract genomic DNA from the blood cell samples. The library relied on the immunoSEQ multiplex PCR assay. For the multiplex PCR, a mixture combining 60 forward primers for TCR Vbeta segments and 13 reverse primers for TCR Jbeta segments was used. The CDR3 region of rearranged TCR beta genes was amplified from genomic DNA by a multiplex PCR assay. On the Illumina HiSeq System, the amplified TCR beta libraries were sequenced as 87-base-pair reads. For the original study's pipeline: In a later analysis, tens of millions of unique TCR beta chains were counted across the approximately 670 repertoires, and roughly 9.9 million of these chains were shared by at least two donors. Raw reads were error-corrected and collapsed into unique sequences by a nearest-neighbor algorithm in which closely related sequences were merged to remove PCR and sequencing errors. To assign V, D and J gene segments, CDR3 sequences were aligned to IMGT reference sequences. Each retained sequence needed at least a six-nucleotide match to both a V gene segment and a J gene segment. A rearrangement was called productive if the CDR3 had no stop codons and remained in frame with V and J, and every other rearrangement was called non-productive. Following IMGT convention, CDR3 was defined as the stretch from the second conserved V-encoded cysteine to the conserved J-encoded phenylalanine. Sequences without an unambiguous match to a single V gene segment were excluded from the earlier analysis of approximately 600 of the donors. In an earlier analysis of several hundred of the donors, V segments were called functional above 56.7% productive rearrangements and were called segregating when the between-donor standard deviation exceeded 5%. A statistical classification framework was developed to diagnose cytomegalovirus status using the catalog of TCR beta chain sequences. In a later analysis, V and J genes were assigned by comparing TCR nucleotide sequences against IMGT/GENE-DB human TR gene sequences. Using the TCRdist pipeline, a later analysis assigned CDR3 sequences along with most-parsimonious VDJ recombination scenarios. In a later analysis, each TCR beta chain was defined by its CDR3 amino acid sequence together with its V-gene family, and reads without a unique V-gene family were excluded. To address suspected cross-contamination and a sequencing artifact, a later analysis removed approximately 590 highly shared, low-generation-probability nucleotide sequences. In a later analysis, a clonal expansion index for each public chain was calculated from normalized within-repertoire ranks of inferred template counts. A later analysis computed generation probabilities with a VDJ recombination model fitted to out-of-frame rearrangements, and checked the results against IGoR. In a later analysis, hypergeometric tests were used to score TCR-TCR, TCR-HLA and TCR-CMV co-occurrence, with a repertoire-size bias correction applied to TCR pairs. In a later analysis, false discovery rates were estimated by permuting HLA or CMV assignments 20 times. In a later analysis, co-occurring TCRs were grouped with DBSCAN, and TCRdist sequence similarity was added when clustering was performed within HLA-allele-positive subsets. Repertoires with fewer than 30,000 or more than 120,000 public chains were left out of co-occurrence clustering, as were a handful of repertoires with anomalous nucleotide sharing. Not all clones reach the TCRdb copy of this immuneACCESS table, which keeps in-frame sequences only. Checked studies attribute under half of the gap to unresolved V genes and leave the rest unexplained. That table gives V, J and clone size, and the DNA gave D and trimming. The sample records about 87,000 clones, approximately 7.6% of which are singletons. Jointly, the top ten make up about 2% of the sample.

About this clone itself: This receptor's antigen is unknown. No base quality information exists; no much larger clone differs at one position.

Spanning cysteine to phenylalanine, the CDR3 consists of 19 amino acids. Just CDR3 DNA is preserved here, 57 bases in frame from base 1. Deletion took 4 bases off V and 5 bases off J, with a span of 27 bases between the germline ends. Taken from the germline V gene, the CDR1 and CDR2 loops are LGHNA and YNFKEQ. Sequenced input: PBMCs. Recombination connected TRBV4-2 to TRBJ2-1; the D gene is perhaps TRBD2, on 6 matching bases. The receptor's source is a man in his fifties in good health and CMV-seronegative. The bases read TGTGCCAGCAGCCCTGATCTTGGCGGGATCGGGGCCACTAACAATGAGCAGTTCTTC. It is translated as CASSPDLGGIGATNNEQFF.